The rows below give T cell receptor beta chains drawn from one sample of a study of T cell responses to AZD1222 COVID-19 vaccine. The data were produced by immunoSEQ multiplex PCR, yet TCRdb's version contains in-frame clones alone and is incomplete. Of fewer than 75,000 clones listed, 85% to 95% are singletons. This specimen consisted of peripheral blood, obtained 28 days after the second dose of the MenACWY control vaccine. The receptor source for this set is an adult who received the MenACWY meningococcal vaccine as a control. CDR3s include the opening cysteine and the closing phenylalanine or tryptophan. Each record gives: V gene, CDR3 length, J gene, D gene, clone size, CDR3 protein, CDR3 DNA. The D gene is left open where the match is weak. Some rows mark clone size as missing; the rest say once, few, many or name a class of expanded clone.

v_call: TRBV6-5; cdr3_length: 15; j_call: TRBJ2-3; d_call: .; clone_size: .; cdr3_aa: CASNVGGQPTDTQYF; cdr3_nt: TGTGCCAGCAATGTGGGGGGGCAACCCACAGATACGCAGTATTTT
v_call: TRBV14; cdr3_length: 14; j_call: TRBJ1-6; d_call: .; clone_size: .; cdr3_aa: CASSHRGWNSPLHF; cdr3_nt: TGTGCCAGCAGCCACAGGGGTTGGAATTCACCCCTCCACTTT
v_call: TRBV30; cdr3_length: 14; j_call: TRBJ2-7; d_call: .; clone_size: .; cdr3_aa: CAWGVGQPSYEQYF; cdr3_nt: TGTGCCTGGGGGGTAGGGCAGCCCTCCTACGAGCAGTACTTC
v_call: TRBV5-1; cdr3_length: 15; j_call: TRBJ1-1; d_call: .; clone_size: .; cdr3_aa: CASSLDRGRSTEAFF; cdr3_nt: TGCGCCAGCAGCTTGGATCGGGGGAGGAGTACTGAAGCTTTCTTT
v_call: TRBV5-6; cdr3_length: 15; j_call: TRBJ2-1; d_call: .; clone_size: .; cdr3_aa: CASSFSTGLNNEQFF; cdr3_nt: TGTGCCAGCAGCTTTAGTACGGGCCTCAACAATGAGCAGTTCTTC
v_call: TRBV7-2; cdr3_length: 15; j_call: TRBJ2-7; d_call: TRBD2; clone_size: .; cdr3_aa: CASSPGTSGRREQYF; cdr3_nt: TGTGCCAGCAGCCCCGGGACTAGCGGGAGAAGAGAGCAGTACTTC
v_call: TRBV19; cdr3_length: 15; j_call: TRBJ1-5; d_call: .; clone_size: .; cdr3_aa: CASSIGGGSNQPQHF; cdr3_nt: TGTGCCAGTAGTATAGGTGGGGGGAGCAATCAGCCCCAGCATTTT
v_call: TRBV5-1; cdr3_length: 16; j_call: TRBJ1-3; d_call: .; clone_size: once; cdr3_aa: CASSSDPTGPGNTIYF; cdr3_nt: TGCGCCAGCAGCTCGGATCCGACAGGCCCTGGAAACACCATATATTTT
v_call: TRBV18; cdr3_length: 13; j_call: TRBJ2-1; d_call: .; clone_size: .; cdr3_aa: CASSPVTTDEQFF; cdr3_nt: TGTGCCAGCTCACCAGTGACTACGGATGAGCAGTTCTTC
v_call: TRBV28; cdr3_length: 15; j_call: TRBJ2-7; d_call: .; clone_size: .; cdr3_aa: CASSRGADFSYEQYF; cdr3_nt: TGTGCCAGCAGCCGCGGAGCAGACTTCTCCTACGAGCAGTACTTC
v_call: TRBV28; cdr3_length: 13; j_call: TRBJ2-7; d_call: TRBD2; clone_size: .; cdr3_aa: CALQGDYGAEQYF; cdr3_nt: TGTGCCCTCCAAGGGGACTACGGCGCCGAGCAGTACTTC
v_call: TRBV5-5; cdr3_length: 16; j_call: TRBJ1-1; d_call: .; clone_size: .; cdr3_aa: CASSWTVAGAGTEAFF; cdr3_nt: TGTGCCAGCAGCTGGACGGTGGCGGGGGCGGGCACTGAAGCTTTCTTT
v_call: TRBV6-1; cdr3_length: 14; j_call: TRBJ2-4; d_call: .; clone_size: .; cdr3_aa: CASSERFTKNIQYF; cdr3_nt: TGTGCCAGCAGTGAAAGGTTTACCAAAAACATTCAGTACTTC
v_call: TRBV19; cdr3_length: 16; j_call: TRBJ1-6; d_call: TRBD1; clone_size: .; cdr3_aa: CASSRGQGNSNSPLHF; cdr3_nt: TGTGCCAGTAGCCGCGGACAGGGGAACTCTAATTCACCCCTCCACTTT
v_call: TRBV15; cdr3_length: 13; j_call: TRBJ1-6; d_call: .; clone_size: once; cdr3_aa: CATSRVAASPLHF; cdr3_nt: TGTGCCACCAGCAGAGTGGCAGCTTCACCCCTCCACTTT
v_call: TRBV21-1; cdr3_length: 16; j_call: TRBJ2-7; d_call: .; clone_size: .; cdr3_aa: CASSRHSRRPHYEQYF; cdr3_nt: TGTGCCAGCAGCAGACACTCGAGGAGACCGCACTACGAGCAGTACTTC
v_call: TRBV28; cdr3_length: 12; j_call: TRBJ1-2; d_call: .; clone_size: .; cdr3_aa: CASNQVAYGYTF; cdr3_nt: TGTGCCAGCAACCAGGTAGCCTATGGCTACACCTTC
v_call: TRBV30; cdr3_length: 15; j_call: TRBJ2-1; d_call: .; clone_size: few; cdr3_aa: CALAPRKSSYNEQFF; cdr3_nt: TGTGCCTTGGCCCCCCGGAAGAGCTCCTACAATGAGCAGTTCTTC
v_call: TRBV19; cdr3_length: 12; j_call: TRBJ2-1; d_call: .; clone_size: .; cdr3_aa: CASSASWGEQFF; cdr3_nt: TGTGCCAGTAGTGCCTCATGGGGCGAGCAGTTCTTC
v_call: TRBV6-6; cdr3_length: 16; j_call: TRBJ1-2; d_call: .; clone_size: .; cdr3_aa: CASSRDLVTGDYGYTF; cdr3_nt: TGTGCCAGCAGTCGAGACTTGGTCACCGGGGACTATGGCTACACCTTC
v_call: TRBV19; cdr3_length: 17; j_call: TRBJ2-3; d_call: TRBD1; clone_size: once; cdr3_aa: CASTGSPRTGLTDTQYF; cdr3_nt: TGTGCCAGCACCGGCTCCCCGAGGACAGGACTCACAGATACGCAGTATTTT
v_call: TRBV28; cdr3_length: 17; j_call: TRBJ1-2; d_call: TRBD1; clone_size: .; cdr3_aa: CASSPWDSGPTNYGYTF; cdr3_nt: TGTGCCAGCAGTCCTTGGGACAGTGGCCCAACTAACTATGGCTACACCTTC
v_call: TRBV5-6; cdr3_length: 14; j_call: TRBJ1-6; d_call: .; clone_size: .; cdr3_aa: CASSFRAGDSPLHF; cdr3_nt: TGTGCCAGCAGCTTCCGGGCAGGGGATTCACCCCTCCACTTT
v_call: TRBV6-5; cdr3_length: 12; j_call: TRBJ2-7; d_call: .; clone_size: .; cdr3_aa: CASSRTWGEQYF; cdr3_nt: TGTGCCAGCAGCCGAACGTGGGGCGAGCAGTACTTC